A selection of T cell receptor beta chains follows, all from one sample in a study of OX40 agonist ivuxolimab in advanced cancers. TCRdb's table, derived via immunoSEQ multiplex PCR, lists solely in-frame clones and lacks some. The table has tens of thousands of clones, less than 95% seen once. Here the sequenced sample was CD4+ or CD8+ T cells sorted from blood, taken in a trial of the OX40 agonist ivuxolimab. These receptors originate from an adult with an advanced solid tumor such as melanoma, head and neck, liver or kidney cancer. Each CDR3 is given with its conserved first and last residue. D genes are given only for firm matches. Not every row has a clone size; where given, it reads once, few, many or a size class.

v_gene	j_gene	d_gene	abundance	CDR3aa	CDR3nt
TRBV5-1	TRBJ1-1	-	-	CASSPTRQAVAAFF	TGCGCCAGCAGCCCCACCCGCCAGGCCGTAGCAGCTTTCTTT
TRBV19	TRBJ1-1	-	-	CASSIYGPRGTEAFF	TGTGCCAGTAGTATTTATGGCCCGAGGGGGACTGAAGCTTTCTTT
TRBV2	TRBJ2-5	TRBD1	-	CASSEYMGQGETQYF	TGTGCCAGCAGTGAATATATGGGACAGGGGGAGACCCAGTACTTC
TRBV10-3	TRBJ1-3	TRBD1	-	CAISIDRDSSGNTIYF	TGTGCCATCAGTATTGACAGGGACAGCTCTGGAAACACCATATATTTT
TRBV10-1	TRBJ2-3	TRBD1	-	CASSEGDSGDTQYF	TGCGCCAGCAGTGAGGGGGACAGTGGAGATACGCAGTATTTT
TRBV10-2	TRBJ1-3	-	-	CASSELGGGNTIYF	TGCGCCAGCAGTGAACTGGGAGGTGGAAACACCATATATTTT
TRBV5-4	TRBJ2-3	-	-	CASSSSRTTDTQYF	TGTGCCAGCAGCAGTTCCCGGACCACAGATACGCAGTATTTT
TRBV19	TRBJ1-2	-	-	CASSIDQRDYGYTF	TGTGCCAGTAGTATAGATCAACGCGACTATGGCTACACCTTC
TRBV7-3	TRBJ2-1	TRBD2	-	CASSIRLAGHNEQFF	TGTGCCAGCAGCATTAGACTAGCGGGTCACAATGAGCAGTTCTTC
TRBV6-1	TRBJ1-3	-	once	CASREQGFLGNTIYF	TGTGCCAGCAGGGAACAGGGATTCCTCGGAAACACCATATATTTT
TRBV30	TRBJ2-1	TRBD2	-	CACLSGTNEQFF	TGTGCCTGTCTTAGCGGGACCAATGAGCAGTTCTTC
TRBV30	TRBJ1-2	-	-	CAWSPPGADYGYTF	TGTGCCTGGAGTCCTCCAGGGGCAGACTATGGCTACACCTTC
TRBV2	TRBJ2-1	-	once	CASSRRLGPTFNEQFF	TGTGCCAGCAGTCGCCGACTAGGGCCGACGTTCAATGAGCAGTTCTTC
TRBV18	TRBJ2-5	-	-	CASSPAVVETQYF	TGTGCCAGCTCACCAGCGGTGGTGGAGACCCAGTACTTC
TRBV6-5	TRBJ2-1	-	-	CASSEVEQFF	TGTGCCAGCAGTGAAGTTGAGCAGTTCTTC
TRBV5-1	TRBJ2-3	-	-	CASSLGWAADTQYF	TGCGCCAGCAGCTTGGGGTGGGCCGCAGATACGCAGTATTTT
TRBV30	TRBJ1-4	-	-	CAWRANAGADEKLFF	TGTGCCTGGAGAGCAAATGCGGGTGCGGATGAAAAACTGTTTTTT
TRBV29-1	TRBJ2-7	TRBD1	-	CSVTPGQGSYEQYF	TGCAGCGTAACCCCGGGACAGGGCTCCTACGAGCAGTACTTC
TRBV6-1	TRBJ1-5	TRBD1	-	CASVTSDRGNQPQHF	TGTGCCAGCGTCACCTCCGACAGGGGCAATCAGCCCCAGCATTTT
TRBV30	TRBJ1-1	-	-	CAWSRGQNTEAFF	TGTGCCTGGAGTCGAGGGCAGAACACTGAAGCTTTCTTT
TRBV5-4	TRBJ2-1	TRBD2	-	CASSFPLAGGDNEQFF	TGTGCCAGCAGCTTTCCACTAGCGGGAGGGGACAATGAGCAGTTCTTC
TRBV10-1	TRBJ1-1	-	-	CASSKAQNTEAFF	TGCGCCAGCAGTAAGGCCCAGAACACTGAAGCTTTCTTT
TRBV5-1	TRBJ2-3	-	-	CASSPNTGDTQYF	TGCGCCAGCAGCCCCAATACCGGTGATACGCAGTATTTT
TRBV6-5	TRBJ1-1	-	-	CASSYMDSTEAFF	TGTGCCAGCAGTTACATGGATAGCACTGAAGCTTTCTTT
TRBV5-4	TRBJ2-7	TRBD2	-	CASSFGGRVNEQYF	TGTGCCAGCAGCTTTGGCGGGAGAGTCAACGAGCAGTACTTC
TRBV30	TRBJ1-2	-	-	CAWSVWGAGYTF	TGTGCCTGGAGTGTATGGGGGGCTGGCTACACCTTC
TRBV11-3	TRBJ2-7	TRBD2	-	CASSLGLAGGEYEQYF	TGTGCCAGCAGCTTAGGACTAGCGGGAGGCGAGTACGAGCAGTACTTC
TRBV18	TRBJ2-7	TRBD2	once	CASSTAGGGEQYF	TGTGCCAGCTCCACAGCGGGAGGTGGCGAGCAGTACTTC
TRBV6-1	TRBJ2-5	TRBD2	-	CASSEVMGGLEAQYF	TGTGCCAGCAGTGAAGTTATGGGGGGGTTAGAGGCCCAGTACTTC
TRBV30	TRBJ2-3	TRBD2	-	CAWSSGRRADTQYF	TGTGCCTGGAGTAGCGGGAGGAGGGCAGATACGCAGTATTTT
TRBV27	TRBJ2-5	-	-	CFLGNLLLQETQYF	TGTTTCCTAGGGAACCTTCTCTTACAAGAGACCCAGTACTTC
TRBV19	TRBJ2-1	TRBD2	-	CASSIGGTSGSLNEQFF	TGTGCCAGTAGTATAGGAGGGACTAGCGGGAGTCTAAATGAGCAGTTCTTC
TRBV11-2	TRBJ2-7	-	-	CASATGGNEQYF	TGTGCCTCAGCTACGGGTGGCAACGAGCAGTACTTC
TRBV6-1	TRBJ2-1	TRBD2	-	CASSVTSGSYNEQFF	TGTGCCAGCAGTGTCACTAGCGGGAGCTACAATGAGCAGTTCTTC
TRBV5-1	TRBJ2-3	-	once	CASSPASTGTDTQYF	TGCGCCAGCAGCCCCGCTAGCACCGGCACAGATACGCAGTATTTT
TRBV6-1	TRBJ2-3	TRBD2	-	CASSVAGAGTDTQYF	TGTGCCAGCAGCGTAGCGGGGGCAGGCACAGATACGCAGTATTTT
TRBV6-5	TRBJ1-1	-	-	CASSRSTGLAAEAFF	TGTGCCAGCAGTAGAAGTACAGGGTTGGCTGCTGAAGCTTTCTTT
TRBV18	TRBJ2-1	-	-	CASSPTNEQFF	TGTGCCAGCTCACCAACCAATGAGCAGTTCTTC
TRBV15	TRBJ2-7	-	once	CATDPGSGSYEQYF	TGTGCCACCGATCCGGGCTCTGGCTCCTACGAGCAGTACTTC
TRBV7-9	TRBJ1-1	-	-	CASSTEAGAFF	TGTGCCAGCAGCACAGAGGCGGGAGCTTTCTTT
TRBV5-1	TRBJ1-1	TRBD1	-	CASSPNTGGTEAFF	TGCGCCAGCAGCCCCAATACAGGGGGCACTGAAGCTTTCTTT
TRBV5-1	TRBJ2-1	-	-	CASSLSLSSYNEQFF	TGCGCCAGCAGCTTGTCATTAAGCTCCTACAATGAGCAGTTCTTC
TRBV19	TRBJ2-6	-	-	CASSPLVGGRSGANVLTF	TGTGCCAGTAGCCCACTGGTAGGGGGTCGCTCTGGGGCCAACGTCCTGACTTTC
TRBV18	TRBJ2-5	TRBD1	-	CASSPIQGAQETQYF	TGTGCCAGCTCACCCATACAGGGGGCCCAAGAGACCCAGTACTTC
TRBV6-5	TRBJ2-7	-	-	CASRPRGRGSYEQYF	TGTGCCAGCAGACCTCGGGGGCGGGGCTCCTACGAGCAGTACTTC
TRBV7-7	TRBJ2-3	-	-	CASSLGPPGAGDTQYF	TGTGCTAGCAGCTTAGGCCCTCCGGGGGCCGGAGATACGCAGTATTTT
TRBV4-1	TRBJ2-4	-	-	CASSQEIRVAKNIQYF	TGCGCCAGCAGCCAAGAAATAAGGGTAGCCAAAAACATTCAGTACTTC
TRBV28	TRBJ1-4	TRBD1	-	CASSKQGVFEKLFF	TGTGCCAGCAGTAAACAGGGGGTGTTCGAAAAACTGTTTTTT
TRBV7-9	TRBJ2-1	-	-	CASSLLAEQFF	TGTGCCAGCAGCCTTTTGGCTGAGCAGTTCTTC
TRBV7-2	TRBJ1-3	TRBD1	-	CASSLGGQGLNTIYF	TGTGCCAGCAGCTTAGGGGGACAGGGACTGAACACCATATATTTT
TRBV10-3	TRBJ1-1	-	-	CAISDGGGFTEAFF	TGTGCCATCAGTGATGGGGGAGGGTTCACTGAAGCTTTCTTT
TRBV7-9	TRBJ1-3	TRBD1	-	CASRTDRAGNTIYF	TGTGCCAGCAGAACTGACAGGGCCGGAAACACCATATATTTT
TRBV7-9	TRBJ2-5	TRBD2	-	CASSVTSGGETQYF	TGTGCCAGCAGCGTTACTAGCGGGGGGGAGACCCAGTACTTC
TRBV7-9	TRBJ2-2	-	once	CASSILLNTGELFF	TGTGCCAGCAGCATCCTCCTGAATACCGGGGAGCTGTTTTTT
TRBV6-5	TRBJ1-6	-	-	CASRTDIDHNSPLHF	TGTGCCAGTCGGACAGACATAGATCATAATTCACCCCTCCACTTT